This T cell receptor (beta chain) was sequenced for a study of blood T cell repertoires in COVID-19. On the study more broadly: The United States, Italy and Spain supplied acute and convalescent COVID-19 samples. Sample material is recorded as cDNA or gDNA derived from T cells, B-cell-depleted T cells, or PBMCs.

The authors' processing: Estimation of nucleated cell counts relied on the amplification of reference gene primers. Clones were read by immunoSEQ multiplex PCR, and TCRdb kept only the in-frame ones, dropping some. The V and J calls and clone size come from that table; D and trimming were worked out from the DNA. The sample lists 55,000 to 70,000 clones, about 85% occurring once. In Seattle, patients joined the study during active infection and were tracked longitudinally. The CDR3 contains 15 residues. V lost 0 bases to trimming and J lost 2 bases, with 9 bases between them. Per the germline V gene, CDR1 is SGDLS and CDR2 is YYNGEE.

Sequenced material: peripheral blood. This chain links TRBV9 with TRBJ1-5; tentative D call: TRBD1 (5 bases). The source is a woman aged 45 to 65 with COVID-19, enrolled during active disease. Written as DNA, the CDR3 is TGTGCCAGCAGCGTAGAGGGGATCGGCAATCAGCCCCAGCATTTT. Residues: CASSVEGIGNQPQHF.